This paragraph covers one TCR beta chain sequence. Its target is not known. Cryopreserved PBMCs yielded 1.5 to 2 micrograms of genomic DNA for TCR beta libraries. Assay used: immunoSEQ multiplex PCR; TCRdb lists only in-frame clones, some missing. The table includes over 45,000 clones, around 52% detected once. This entry belongs to a study of cytotoxic CD8 clonotypes in ibrutinib-treated CLL. As for the study in general: Productive templates averaged 255,043 per sample, and productive rearrangements 94,082.

Germline assignment: CDR1 MNHNY and CDR2 SVGAGI (reference sequence). There are 12 residues in the CDR3. V was clipped by 0 bases and J by 4 bases, with 4 bases between them. Study-level points and caveats: Baseline-level clonality went beyond age-matched healthy donors and moved in step with circulating CD8+ T-cell counts.

This TCR derives from a human donor with chronic lymphocytic leukemia. The chain couples TRBV6-6 to TRBJ2-7; no clear D. Sequenced material: PBMCs, taken at disease progression, from a patient treated with ibrutinib. DNA for the CDR3: TGTGCCAGCAGTTACTCGGAGTACGAGCAGTACTTC. The encoded protein is CASSYSEYEQYF.